A single TCR beta chain is shown here with its context. Antigen: not known. This CDR3 spans 13 amino acids. V lost 1 base, J lost 8 bases, and 10 bases lay in between. This sample is drawn from a study of T cells in Graves' hyperthyroidism and ophthalmopathy. Study details: It was at initial diagnosis, before any treatment, that peripheral blood was collected. Study-level findings and limits: Patients with ophthalmopathy were separated from those with stable hyperthyroidism by a 13 V-J model. Blood also carried most thyroid clonotypes expanded above 0.001.

Amplification of TCR beta CDR3 regions was performed using RNA transcripts as template. The TCR CDR3 first-round RT-PCR relied on the HTBI primer set. TCRdb re-called the multiplex PCR reads with MiXCR, one entry per CDR3 protein. The table has 300,000 to 450,000 distinct CDR3 sequences, just under 25% seen once. Uncontrolled infection, other autoimmune disease, pregnancy or lactation excluded patients. Source material: blood. This clonotype originated in a man aged 50-59 years with Graves' hyperthyroidism. The rearrangement joins TRBV12-3 or TRBV12-4 to TRBJ2-3, with D possibly being TRBD2 (5 bases). CDR3 coding DNA: TGTGCCAGCAGTTTAGGGAGGTTAAGTACGCAGTATTTT. As protein: CASSLGRLSTQYF.